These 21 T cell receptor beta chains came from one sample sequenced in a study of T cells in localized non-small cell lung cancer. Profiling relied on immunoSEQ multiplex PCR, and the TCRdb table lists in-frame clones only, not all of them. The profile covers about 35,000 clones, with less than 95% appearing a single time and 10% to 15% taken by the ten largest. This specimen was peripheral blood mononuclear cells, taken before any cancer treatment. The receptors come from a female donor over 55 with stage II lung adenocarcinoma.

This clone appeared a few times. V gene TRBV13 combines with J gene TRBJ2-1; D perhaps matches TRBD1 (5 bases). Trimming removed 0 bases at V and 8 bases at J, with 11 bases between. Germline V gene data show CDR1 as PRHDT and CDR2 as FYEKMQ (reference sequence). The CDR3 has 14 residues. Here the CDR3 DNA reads TGTGCCAGCAGCTTAGGAGTCCAGGGCTATGAGCAGTTCTTC. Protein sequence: CASSLGVQGYEQFF.

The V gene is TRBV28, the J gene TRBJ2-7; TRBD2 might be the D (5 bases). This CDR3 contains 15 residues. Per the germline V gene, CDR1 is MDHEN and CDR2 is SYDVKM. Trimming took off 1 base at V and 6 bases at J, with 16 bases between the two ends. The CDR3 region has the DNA TGTGCCAGCAGTTTATCCCTCGGACTTTCGTCCGAGCAGTACTTC. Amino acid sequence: CASSLSLGLSSEQYF. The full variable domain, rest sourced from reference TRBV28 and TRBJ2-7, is DVKVTQSSRYLVKRTGEKVFLECVQDMDHENMFWYRQDPGLGLRLIYFSYDVKMKEKGDIPEGYSVSREKKERFSLILESASTNQTSMYLCASSLSLGLSSEQYFGPGTRLTVT.

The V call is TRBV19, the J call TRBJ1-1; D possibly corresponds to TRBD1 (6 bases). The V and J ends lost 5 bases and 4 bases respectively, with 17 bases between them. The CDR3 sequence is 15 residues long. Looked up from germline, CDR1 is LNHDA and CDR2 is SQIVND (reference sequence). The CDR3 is CASSLGHFSSTEAFF. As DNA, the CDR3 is TGTGCCAGTAGTTTGGGACATTTTTCCTCCACTGAAGCTTTCTTT.

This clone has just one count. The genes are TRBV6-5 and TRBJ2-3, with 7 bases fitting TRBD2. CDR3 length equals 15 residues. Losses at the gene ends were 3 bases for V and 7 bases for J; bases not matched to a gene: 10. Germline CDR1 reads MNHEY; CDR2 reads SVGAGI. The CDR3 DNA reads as TGTGCCAGCAGTTATATAGCGGGTCGGGAAAATACGCAGTATTTT. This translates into CASSYIAGRENTQYF.

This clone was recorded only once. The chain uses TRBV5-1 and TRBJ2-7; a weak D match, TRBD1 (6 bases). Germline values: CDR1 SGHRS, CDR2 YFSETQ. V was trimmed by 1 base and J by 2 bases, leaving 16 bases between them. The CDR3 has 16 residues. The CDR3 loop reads CASSLSWDTEPYEQYF. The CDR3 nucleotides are TGCGCCAGCAGCTTGTCCTGGGACACCGAACCCTACGAGCAGTACTTC.

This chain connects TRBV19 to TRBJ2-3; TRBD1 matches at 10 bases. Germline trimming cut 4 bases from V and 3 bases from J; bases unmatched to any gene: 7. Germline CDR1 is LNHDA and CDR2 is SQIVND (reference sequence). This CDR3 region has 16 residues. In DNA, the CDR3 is TGTGCCAGTAGTAACGGGGACAGGGGTGCAACAGATACGCAGTATTTT. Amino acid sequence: CASSNGDRGATDTQYF.

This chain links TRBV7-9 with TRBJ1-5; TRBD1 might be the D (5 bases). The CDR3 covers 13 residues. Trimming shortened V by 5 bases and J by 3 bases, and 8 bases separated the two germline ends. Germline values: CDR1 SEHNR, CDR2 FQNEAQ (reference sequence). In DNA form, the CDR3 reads TGTGCCAGCAGCCCGGACAACAATCAGCCCCAGCATTTT. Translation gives CASSPDNNQPQHF. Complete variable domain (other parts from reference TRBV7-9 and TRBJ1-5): DTGVSQNPRHKITKRGQNVTFRCDPISEHNRLYWYRQTLGQGPEFLTYFQNEAQLEKSRLLSDRFSAERPKGSFSTLEIQRTEQGDSAMYLCASSPDNNQPQHFGDGTRLSIL.

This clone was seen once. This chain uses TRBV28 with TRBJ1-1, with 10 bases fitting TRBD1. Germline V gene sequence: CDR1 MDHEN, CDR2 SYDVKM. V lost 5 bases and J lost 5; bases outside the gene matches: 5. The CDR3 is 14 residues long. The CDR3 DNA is TGTGCCAGCAGTGGGACAGGGGTAAGGACTGAAGCTTTCTTT. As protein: CASSGTGVRTEAFF.

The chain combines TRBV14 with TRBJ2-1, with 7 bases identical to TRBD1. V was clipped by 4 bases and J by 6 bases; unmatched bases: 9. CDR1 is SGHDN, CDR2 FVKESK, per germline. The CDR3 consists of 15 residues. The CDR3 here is CASSLRQGLTNEQFF. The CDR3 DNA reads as TGTGCCAGCAGCCTCCGACAGGGCTTGACCAATGAGCAGTTCTTC. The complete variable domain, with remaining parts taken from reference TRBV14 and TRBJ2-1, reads EAGVTQFPSHSVIEKGQTVTLRCDPISGHDNLYWYRRVMGKEIKFLLHFVKESKQDESGMPNNRFLAERTGGTYSTLKVQPAELEDSGVYFCASSLRQGLTNEQFFGPGTRLTVL.

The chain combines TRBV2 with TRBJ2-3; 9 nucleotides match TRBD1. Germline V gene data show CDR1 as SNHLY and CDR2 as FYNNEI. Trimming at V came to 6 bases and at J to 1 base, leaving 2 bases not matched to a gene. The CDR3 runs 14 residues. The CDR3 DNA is TGTGCCAGCAGGAGGACAGGGGGCACAGATACGCAGTATTTT. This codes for CASRRTGGTDTQYF.

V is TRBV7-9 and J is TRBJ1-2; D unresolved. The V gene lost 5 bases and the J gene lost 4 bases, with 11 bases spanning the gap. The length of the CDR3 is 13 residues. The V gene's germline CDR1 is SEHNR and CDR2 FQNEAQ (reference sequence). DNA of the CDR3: TGTGCCAGCAGCCGTCAGACGACCTATGGCTACACCTTC. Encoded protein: CASSRQTTYGYTF.

The CDR3 reads CASSYMGEQYF. CDR3 nucleotide sequence: TGTGCCAGCAGCTACATGGGGGAGCAGTACTTC. The chain joins TRBV7-9 to TRBJ2-7; D call uncertain. From germline, CDR1 is SEHNR and CDR2 FQNEAQ (reference sequence). V shed 4 bases and J shed 7 bases, with 8 bases lying between them. The CDR3 runs 11 residues.

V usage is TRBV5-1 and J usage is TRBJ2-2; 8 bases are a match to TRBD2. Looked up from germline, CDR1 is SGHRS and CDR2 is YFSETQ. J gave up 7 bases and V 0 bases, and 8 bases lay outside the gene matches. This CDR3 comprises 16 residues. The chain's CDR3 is CASSLDAGGPGGELFF. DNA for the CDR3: TGCGCCAGCAGCTTGGACGCGGGAGGACCAGGCGGGGAGCTGTTTTTT. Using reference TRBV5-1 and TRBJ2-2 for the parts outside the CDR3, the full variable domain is KAGVTQTPRYLIKTRGQQVTLSCSPISGHRSVSWYQQTPGQGLQFLFEYFSETQRNKGNFPGRFSGRQFSNSRSEMNVSTLELGDSALYLCASSLDAGGPGGELFFGEGSRLTVL.

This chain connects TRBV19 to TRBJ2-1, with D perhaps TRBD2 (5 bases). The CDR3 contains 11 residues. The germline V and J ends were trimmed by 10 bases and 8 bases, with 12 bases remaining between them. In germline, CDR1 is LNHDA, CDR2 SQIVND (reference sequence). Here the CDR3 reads CATNSRDEQFF. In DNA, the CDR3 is TGTGCCACTAACTCGAGGGATGAGCAGTTCTTC.

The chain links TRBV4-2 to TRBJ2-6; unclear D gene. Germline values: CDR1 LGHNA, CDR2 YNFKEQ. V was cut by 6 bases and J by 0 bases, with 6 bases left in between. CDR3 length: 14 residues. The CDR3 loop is CASRGDSGANVLTF. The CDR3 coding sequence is TGTGCCAGCAGGGGCGACTCTGGGGCCAACGTCCTGACTTTC.

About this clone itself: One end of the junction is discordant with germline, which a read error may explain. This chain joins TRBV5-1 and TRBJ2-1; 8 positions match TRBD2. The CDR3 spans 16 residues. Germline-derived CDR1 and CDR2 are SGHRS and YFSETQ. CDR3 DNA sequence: TGCGCCAGCAGTTTGGGGCGGCGGGGGGATTACAATGAGCAGTTCTTC. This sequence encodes CASSLGRRGDYNEQFF.

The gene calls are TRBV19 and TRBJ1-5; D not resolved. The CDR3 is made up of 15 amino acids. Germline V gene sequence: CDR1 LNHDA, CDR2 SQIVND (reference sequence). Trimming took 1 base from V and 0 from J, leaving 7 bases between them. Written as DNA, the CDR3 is TGTGCCAGTAGTATAGGCCAGTTTAGCAATCAGCCCCAGCATTTT. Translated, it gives CASSIGQFSNQPQHF.

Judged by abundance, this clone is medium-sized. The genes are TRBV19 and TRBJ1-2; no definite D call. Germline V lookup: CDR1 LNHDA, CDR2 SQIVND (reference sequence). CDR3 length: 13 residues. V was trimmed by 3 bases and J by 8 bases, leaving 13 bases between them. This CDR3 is CASSMGSLGGYTF. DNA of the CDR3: TGTGCCAGTAGTATGGGATCCTTGGGCGGCTACACCTTC.

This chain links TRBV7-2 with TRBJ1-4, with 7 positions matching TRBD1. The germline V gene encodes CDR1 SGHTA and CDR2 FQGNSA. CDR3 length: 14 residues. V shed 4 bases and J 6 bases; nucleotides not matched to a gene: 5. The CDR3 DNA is TGTGCCAGCAGCTCACAGGGGATGGATGAAAAACTGTTTTTT. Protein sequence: CASSSQGMDEKLFF.

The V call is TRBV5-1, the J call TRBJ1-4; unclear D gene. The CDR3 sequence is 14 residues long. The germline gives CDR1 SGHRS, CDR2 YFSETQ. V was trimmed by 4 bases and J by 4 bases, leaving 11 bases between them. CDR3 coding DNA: TGCGCCAGCAGCGTATCCGGAGATAATGAAAAACTGTTTTTT. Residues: CASSVSGDNEKLFF.

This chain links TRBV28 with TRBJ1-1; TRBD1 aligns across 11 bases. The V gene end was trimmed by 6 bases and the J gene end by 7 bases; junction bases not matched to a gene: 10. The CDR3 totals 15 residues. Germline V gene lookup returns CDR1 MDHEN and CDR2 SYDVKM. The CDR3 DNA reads TGTGCCAGCAGGCCTACCGGGACAGGGGGATATGAAGCTTTCTTT. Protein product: CASRPTGTGGYEAFF. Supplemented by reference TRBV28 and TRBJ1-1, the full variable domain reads DVKVTQSSRYLVKRTGEKVFLECVQDMDHENMFWYRQDPGLGLRLIYFSYDVKMKEKGDIPEGYSVSREKKERFSLILESASTNQTSMYLCASRPTGTGGYEAFFGQGTRLTVV.